These T cell receptor beta chains were read from a single sample in a study of T cell responses to AZD1222 COVID-19 vaccine. The data were produced by immunoSEQ multiplex PCR, yet TCRdb's version contains in-frame clones alone and is incomplete. The sample includes 150,000 to 200,000 clones, over 90% of them seen just once. The sequencing used peripheral blood, collected on day 0 of AZD1222 vaccination. All receptors come from an adult in good health. Each CDR3 is given with its conserved first and last residue. Expanded clones are given a class, and other clones once, few, many or no size at all.

many,TRBV7-8,TRBJ1-1,CASSPSGFLDTEAFF
.,TRBV28,TRBJ2-7,CASAIEADPDEQYF
.,TRBV5-6,TRBJ1-3,CASSFTLRASGNTIYF
few,TRBV5-4,TRBJ2-2,CASSYHLSGVGEDTGELFF
.,TRBV5-5,TRBJ1-2,CASSWGDINYGYTF
.,TRBV7-9,TRBJ1-3,CASSHRGAGNTIYF
.,TRBV27,TRBJ1-2,CASSLQGPKINGYTF
.,TRBV15,TRBJ2-7,CATSRPISEGSEQYF
.,TRBV28,TRBJ1-1,CASSPGPTMEAFF
.,TRBV2,TRBJ2-7,CASRTAGGPYEQYF
.,TRBV6-1,TRBJ1-5,CASIEAWGLNQPQHF
.,TRBV3-1/TRBV3-2,TRBJ1-6,CASSQDPGNSPLHF
.,TRBV11-2,TRBJ1-1,CASSLFYGTNTEAFF